This TCR beta chain was documented in a study of T cell clonotyping in hematopoietic cell transplantation (dated by TCRdb to the early 2020s). Some background on the complete study: The study collected around 130 blood samples from approximately 35 consecutive transplant recipients and their related donors. Patient recruitment ran from 2015 to January 2017, and follow-up continued until late 2020 or death. Beyond this particular receptor, the publication reports: Only a small fraction of recipient repertoires overlapped donor repertoires, with over 97% appearing de novo at the given depth. Broader TCR repertoire diversity after transplant was predicted by Inverse Simpson Index values from donors and from recipients before transplant. After transplant, TCR diversity in recipients dropped, and pathologically expanded clonotypes increased progressively from day 30 to day 180. Sample size was limited, and cells were not sorted, so CD4 and CD8 repertoire contributions could not be separated.

In its sample, this clone was seen once. Its antigen specificity is not known. No qualities accompany the bases; no much larger clone lies one base away. TCR beta CDR3 regions were amplified from genomic DNA with the immunoSEQ assay, a bias-controlled multiplex PCR using V- and J-specific primers. In a second PCR step, the CDR3 amplicons were tagged with a proprietary barcode plus Illumina adapter sequences. An Illumina MiSeq instrument was used for sequencing of the CDR3 libraries. The published analysis was carried out like this. immunoSEQ Analyzer 3.0 was used for export and quality control, with R Bioconductor and Immunarch used for downstream analyses. Repertoire metrics were calculated using only productive rearrangements within the normalized downsampled data set. Clonotypes larger than 5 templates in the normalized cohort were defined as pathologically expanded. The Inverse Simpson Index was used to measure repertoire diversity. The non-normalized data set was used for CMV-specificity analyses so that all clonotypes could be captured. Sourced from immuneACCESS, this table was stored by TCRdb with only in-frame sequences that have V and J called. A share of the clones is absent; for the studies checked, an unresolved V gene accounts for under half, and the remainder has no known explanation. V and J calls plus clone size are reproduced from that table; the DNA served to infer D and trimming. The sample contains around 14,000 clones, 94% of them found a single time. The ten largest clones take up 4% to 5.5% of the sample.

The CDR3 spans 14 residues, from the cysteine through the phenylalanine. The CDR3 DNA has 42 bases and is translated from base 1. From the germline V gene, CDR1 is SGHTS and CDR2 is YDEGEE. The germline ends are 18 bases apart after V is trimmed by 4 bases and J by 8 bases. The sample's time point, from its label and the paper: 30 days after allo-HCT. Recipient blood was collected about 28 days before transplant and at days 30, 100 and 180 after transplant. Nuclei Lysis Solution was used to extract genomic DNA from fresh or cryopreserved unfractionated peripheral blood mononuclear cells. The sequence came from a male patient in his sixties or seventies who had an allogeneic stem cell transplant from an unrelated donor, so the T cells may come from the graft donor. Some clones in this sample may be carry-over from other donors' samples. The chain employs TRBV5-8 and TRBJ1-2; TRBD1 is perhaps the D gene, given 6 matching bases. Here the sequenced sample was PBMCs, taken 30 days after allogeneic stem cell transplant. The bases read TGTGCCAGCAGCCCCTGGGGCAGGGGCGAAGGCTACACCTTC. This codes for CASSPWGRGEGYTF.